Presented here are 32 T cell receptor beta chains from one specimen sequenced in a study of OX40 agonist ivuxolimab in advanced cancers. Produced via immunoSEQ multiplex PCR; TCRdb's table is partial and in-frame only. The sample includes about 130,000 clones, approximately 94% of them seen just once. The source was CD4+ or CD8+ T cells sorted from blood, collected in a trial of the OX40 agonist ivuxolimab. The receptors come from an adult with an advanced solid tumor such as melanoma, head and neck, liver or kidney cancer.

CDR3 amino acids: CASSLGVQGAGNQPQHF. DNA of the CDR3: TGTGCCAGCAGCTTGGGCGTACAGGGGGCCGGGAATCAGCCCCAGCATTTT. V is TRBV7-9 and J is TRBJ1-5; 9 bases agree with TRBD1. The CDR3 has 17 amino acids. CDR1 and CDR2 (germline): SEHNR, FQNEAQ (reference sequence). Trimming at V came to 3 bases and at J to 4 bases, leaving 10 bases not matched to a gene. Full variable domain (outside the CDR3, taken from reference TRBV7-9 and TRBJ1-5): DTGVSQNPRHKITKRGQNVTFRCDPISEHNRLYWYRQTLGQGPEFLTYFQNEAQLEKSRLLSDRFSAERPKGSFSTLEIQRTEQGDSAMYLCASSLGVQGAGNQPQHFGDGTRLSIL.

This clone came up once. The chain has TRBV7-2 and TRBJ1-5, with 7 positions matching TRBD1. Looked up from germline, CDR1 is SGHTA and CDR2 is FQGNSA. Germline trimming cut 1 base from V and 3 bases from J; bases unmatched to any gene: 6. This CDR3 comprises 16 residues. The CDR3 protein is CASSLVAGGNNQPQHF. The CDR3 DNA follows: TGTGCCAGCAGCTTAGTGGCAGGGGGAAACAATCAGCCCCAGCATTTT. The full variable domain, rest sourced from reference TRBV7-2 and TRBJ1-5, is GAGVSQSPSNKVTEKGKDVELRCDPISGHTALYWYRQSLGQGLEFLIYFQGNSAPDKSGLPSDRFSAERTGGSVSTLTIQRTQQEDSAVYLCASSLVAGGNNQPQHFGDGTRLSIL.

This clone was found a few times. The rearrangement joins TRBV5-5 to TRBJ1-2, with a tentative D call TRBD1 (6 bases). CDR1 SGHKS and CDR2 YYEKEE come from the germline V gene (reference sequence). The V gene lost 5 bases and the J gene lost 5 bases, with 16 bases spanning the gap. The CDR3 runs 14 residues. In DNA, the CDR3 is TGTGCCAGCAGACAACCCGGGACAAAGTATGGCTACACCTTC. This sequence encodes CASRQPGTKYGYTF.

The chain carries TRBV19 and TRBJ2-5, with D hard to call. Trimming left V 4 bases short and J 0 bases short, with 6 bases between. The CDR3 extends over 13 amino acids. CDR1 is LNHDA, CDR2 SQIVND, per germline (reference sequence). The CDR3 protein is CASSSRNQETQYF. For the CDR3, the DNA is TGTGCCAGTAGTAGCAGGAACCAAGAGACCCAGTACTTC.

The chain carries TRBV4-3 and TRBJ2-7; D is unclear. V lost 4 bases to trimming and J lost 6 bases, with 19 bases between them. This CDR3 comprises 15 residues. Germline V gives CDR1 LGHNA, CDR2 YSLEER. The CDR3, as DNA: TGCGCCAGCAGCCGAACCCAGGTTGTCCGGAGCGAGCAGTACTTC. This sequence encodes CASSRTQVVRSEQYF.

The CDR3 DNA follows: TGTGCCAGTAGTACAGCGGGAGCCCCCAAAAACATTCAGTACTTC. Its translation: CASSTAGAPKNIQYF. The chain couples TRBV19 to TRBJ2-4; TRBD2 matches 8 bases. CDR1 is LNHDA and CDR2 is SQIVND in the germline V gene (reference sequence). This CDR3 comprises 15 residues. The trim removed 4 bases at V and 2 bases at J, leaving 4 bases unmatched.

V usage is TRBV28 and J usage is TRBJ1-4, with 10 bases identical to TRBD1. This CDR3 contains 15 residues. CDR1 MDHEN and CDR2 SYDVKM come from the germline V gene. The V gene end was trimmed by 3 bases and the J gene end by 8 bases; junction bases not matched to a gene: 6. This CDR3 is CASSLADRGGEKLFF. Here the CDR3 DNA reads TGTGCCAGCAGTTTGGCGGACAGGGGGGGCGAAAAACTGTTTTTT.

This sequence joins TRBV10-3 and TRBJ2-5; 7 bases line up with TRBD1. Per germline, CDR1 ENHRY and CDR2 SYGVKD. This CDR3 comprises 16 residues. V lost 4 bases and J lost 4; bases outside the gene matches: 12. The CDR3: CAISGSGQAVGETQYF. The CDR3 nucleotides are TGTGCCATCAGTGGGTCCGGACAGGCGGTTGGAGAGACCCAGTACTTC.

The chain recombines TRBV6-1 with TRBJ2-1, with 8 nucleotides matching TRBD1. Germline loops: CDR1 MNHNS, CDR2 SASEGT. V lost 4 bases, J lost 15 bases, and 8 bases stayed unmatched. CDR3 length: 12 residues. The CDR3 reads CASSVRPGQAFF. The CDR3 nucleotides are TGTGCCAGCAGTGTAAGACCGGGACAGGCGTTCTTC.

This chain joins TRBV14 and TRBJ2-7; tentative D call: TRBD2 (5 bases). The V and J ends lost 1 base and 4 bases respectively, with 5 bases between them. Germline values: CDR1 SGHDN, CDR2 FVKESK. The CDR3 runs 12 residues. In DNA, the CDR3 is TGTGCCAGCAGCCAAGGGAGGTACGAGCAGTACTTC. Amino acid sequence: CASSQGRYEQYF.

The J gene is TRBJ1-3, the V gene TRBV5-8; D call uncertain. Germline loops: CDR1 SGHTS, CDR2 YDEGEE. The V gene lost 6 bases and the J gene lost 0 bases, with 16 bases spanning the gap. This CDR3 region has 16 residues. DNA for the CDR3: TGTGCCAGCACATCACCCGGGATCTTCTCTGGAAACACCATATATTTT. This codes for CASTSPGIFSGNTIYF.

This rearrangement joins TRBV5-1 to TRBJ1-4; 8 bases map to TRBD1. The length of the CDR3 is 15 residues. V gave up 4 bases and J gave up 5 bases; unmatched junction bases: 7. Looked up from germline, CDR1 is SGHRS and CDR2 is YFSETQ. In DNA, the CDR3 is TGCGCCAGCAGCCTTTCCGGGACAGGAAATGAAAAACTGTTTTTT. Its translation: CASSLSGTGNEKLFF.

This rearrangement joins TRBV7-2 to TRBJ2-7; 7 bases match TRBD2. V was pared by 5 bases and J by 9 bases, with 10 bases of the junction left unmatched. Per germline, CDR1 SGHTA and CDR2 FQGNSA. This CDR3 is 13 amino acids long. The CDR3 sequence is CASSVLGRGVQYF. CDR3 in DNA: TGTGCCAGCAGCGTACTGGGCCGGGGGGTGCAGTACTTC.

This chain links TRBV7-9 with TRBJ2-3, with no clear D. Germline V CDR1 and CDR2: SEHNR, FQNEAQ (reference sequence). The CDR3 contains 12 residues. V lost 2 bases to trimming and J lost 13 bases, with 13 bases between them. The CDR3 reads CASSLTSRVKYF. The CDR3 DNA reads TGTGCCAGCAGCTTAACGTCCCGGGTCAAGTATTTT.

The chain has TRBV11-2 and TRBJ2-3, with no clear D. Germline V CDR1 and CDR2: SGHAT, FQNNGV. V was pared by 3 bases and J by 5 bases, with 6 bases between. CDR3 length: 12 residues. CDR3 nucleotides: TGTGCCAGCAGCTTGTTGAGAGATACGCAGTATTTT. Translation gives CASSLLRDTQYF.

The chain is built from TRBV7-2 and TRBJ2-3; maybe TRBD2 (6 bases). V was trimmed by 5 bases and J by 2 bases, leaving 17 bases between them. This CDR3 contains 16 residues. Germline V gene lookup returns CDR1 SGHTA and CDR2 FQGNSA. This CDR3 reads CASSPIPGLLTDTQYF. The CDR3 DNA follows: TGTGCCAGCAGCCCAATTCCGGGACTGCTCACAGATACGCAGTATTTT. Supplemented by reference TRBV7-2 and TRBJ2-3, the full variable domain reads GAGVSQSPSNKVTEKGKDVELRCDPISGHTALYWYRQSLGQGLEFLIYFQGNSAPDKSGLPSDRFSAERTGGSVSTLTIQRTQQEDSAVYLCASSPIPGLLTDTQYFGPGTRLTVL.

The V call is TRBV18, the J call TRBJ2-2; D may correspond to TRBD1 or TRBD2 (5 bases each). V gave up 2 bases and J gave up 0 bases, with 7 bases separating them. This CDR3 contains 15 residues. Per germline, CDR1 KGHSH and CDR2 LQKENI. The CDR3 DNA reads TGTGCCAGCTCACCATTGGGGGCGAACACCGGGGAGCTGTTTTTT. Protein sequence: CASSPLGANTGELFF.

The CDR3 sequence: CASSLGASGQETQYF. CDR3 nucleotides: TGCGCCAGCAGCTTGGGGGCTAGCGGACAAGAGACCCAGTACTTC. V gene TRBV5-1 combines with J gene TRBJ2-5; 7 positions match TRBD2. The CDR3 contains 15 residues. Germline CDR1 SGHRS, CDR2 YFSETQ. The ends lost 0 bases at V and 2 bases at J; junction bases unmatched: 4.

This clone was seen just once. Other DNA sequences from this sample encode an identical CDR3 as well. The CDR3 here is CASSSGTGPSTDTQYF. CDR3 nucleotides: TGTGCCAGCAGTTCCGGGACAGGGCCTAGCACAGATACGCAGTATTTT. The genes are TRBV6-5 and TRBJ2-3, with 9 bases lining up with TRBD1. There are 16 residues in the CDR3. Trimming removed 4 bases from V and 0 bases from J; junction bases left unmatched: 5. The germline V gene has CDR1 MNHEY and CDR2 SVGAGI.

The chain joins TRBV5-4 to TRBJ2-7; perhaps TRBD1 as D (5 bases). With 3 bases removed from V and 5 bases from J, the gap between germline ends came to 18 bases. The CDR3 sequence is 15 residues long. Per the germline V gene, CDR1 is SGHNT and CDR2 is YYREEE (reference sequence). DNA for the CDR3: TGTGCCAGCAGCTCCAGGGCTATCGGCGGAAACGAGCAGTACTTC. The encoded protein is CASSSRAIGGNEQYF.

CDR3 loop: CATTRGGPNEKLFF. In DNA, the CDR3 is TGCGCCACCACTCGAGGGGGCCCTAATGAAAAACTGTTTTTT. The chain has TRBV5-1 and TRBJ1-4; 7 nucleotides match TRBD1. CDR1 is SGHRS and CDR2 is YFSETQ in the germline V gene. V gave up 9 bases and J gave up 3 bases; unmatched junction bases: 8. The CDR3 covers 14 residues.

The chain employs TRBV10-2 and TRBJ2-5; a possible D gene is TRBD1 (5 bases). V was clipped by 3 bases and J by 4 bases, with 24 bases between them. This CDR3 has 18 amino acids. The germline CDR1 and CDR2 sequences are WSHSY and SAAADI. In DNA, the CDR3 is TGCGCCAGCAGTGACCTCCTCTCTTCCCAGGGCCGCGGAGAGACCCAGTACTTC. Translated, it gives CASSDLLSSQGRGETQYF.

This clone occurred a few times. CDR3 sequence (DNA): TGCAGCGTTGGCCCCCCTGACAGGGCGTCGTACAATGAGCAGTTCTTC. Residues: CSVGPPDRASYNEQFF. This sequence joins TRBV29-1 and TRBJ2-1, with 7 bases aligning to TRBD1. Germline V lookup: CDR1 SQVTM, CDR2 ANQGSEA. With 4 bases clipped from V and 4 bases from J, the junction kept 13 bases outside the gene matches. The CDR3 loop spans 16 amino acids.

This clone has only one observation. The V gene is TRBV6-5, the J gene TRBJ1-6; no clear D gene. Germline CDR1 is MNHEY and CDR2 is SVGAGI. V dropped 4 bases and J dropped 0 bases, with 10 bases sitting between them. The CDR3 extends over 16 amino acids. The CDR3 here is CASSWTGSSYNSPLHF. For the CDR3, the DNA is TGTGCCAGCAGTTGGACCGGAAGCTCCTATAATTCACCCCTCCACTTT.

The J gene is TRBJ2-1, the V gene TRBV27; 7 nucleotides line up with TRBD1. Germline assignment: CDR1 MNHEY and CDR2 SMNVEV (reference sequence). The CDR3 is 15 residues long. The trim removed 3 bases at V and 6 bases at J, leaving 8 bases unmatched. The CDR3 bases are TGTGCCAGCAGTTTCCGGGGACAGACGCGCAATGAGCAGTTCTTC. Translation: CASSFRGQTRNEQFF.

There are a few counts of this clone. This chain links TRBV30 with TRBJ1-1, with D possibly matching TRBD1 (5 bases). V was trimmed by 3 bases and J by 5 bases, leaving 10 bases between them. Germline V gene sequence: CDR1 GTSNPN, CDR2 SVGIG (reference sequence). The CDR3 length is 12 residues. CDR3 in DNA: TGTGCCTGGAGGGGGCTGGGGACTGAAGCTTTCTTT. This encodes CAWRGLGTEAFF. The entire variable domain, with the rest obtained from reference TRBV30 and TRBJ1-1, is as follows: SQTIHQWPATLVQPVGSPLSLECTVEGTSNPNLYWYRQAAGRGLQLLFYSVGIGQISSEVPQNLSASRPQDRQFILSSKKLLLSDSGFYLCAWRGLGTEAFFGQGTRLTVV.

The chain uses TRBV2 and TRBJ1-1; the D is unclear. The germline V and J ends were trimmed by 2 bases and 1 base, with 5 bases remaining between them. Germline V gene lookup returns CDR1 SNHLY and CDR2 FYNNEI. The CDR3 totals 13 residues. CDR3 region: CASSELGNTEAFF. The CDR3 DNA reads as TGTGCCAGCAGTGAACTAGGGAACACTGAAGCTTTCTTT.

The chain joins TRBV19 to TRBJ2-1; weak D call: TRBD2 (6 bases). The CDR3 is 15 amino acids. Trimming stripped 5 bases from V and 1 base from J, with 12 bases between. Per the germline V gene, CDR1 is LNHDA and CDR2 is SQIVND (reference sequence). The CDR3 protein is CASSGLAASYNEQFF. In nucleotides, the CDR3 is TGTGCCAGTAGTGGATTAGCGGCTTCCTACAATGAGCAGTTCTTC.

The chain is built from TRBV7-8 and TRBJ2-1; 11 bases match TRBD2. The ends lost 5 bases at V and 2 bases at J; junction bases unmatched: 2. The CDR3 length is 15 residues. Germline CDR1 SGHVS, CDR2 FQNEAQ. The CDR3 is CASSETSGAYNEQFF. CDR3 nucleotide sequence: TGTGCCAGCAGCGAGACTAGCGGGGCCTACAATGAGCAGTTCTTC.

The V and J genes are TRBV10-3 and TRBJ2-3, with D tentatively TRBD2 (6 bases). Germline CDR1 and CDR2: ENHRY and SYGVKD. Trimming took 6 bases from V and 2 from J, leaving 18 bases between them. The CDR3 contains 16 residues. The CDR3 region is CAISPGENRHTDTQYF. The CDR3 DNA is TGTGCCATCAGCCCGGGGGAGAACCGCCACACAGATACGCAGTATTTT.

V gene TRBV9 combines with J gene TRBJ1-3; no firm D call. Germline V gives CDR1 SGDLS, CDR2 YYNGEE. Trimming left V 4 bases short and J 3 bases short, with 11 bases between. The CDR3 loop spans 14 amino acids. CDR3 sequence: CASSPTGSGNTIYF. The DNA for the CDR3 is TGTGCCAGCAGCCCCACGGGGAGTGGAAACACCATATATTTT.

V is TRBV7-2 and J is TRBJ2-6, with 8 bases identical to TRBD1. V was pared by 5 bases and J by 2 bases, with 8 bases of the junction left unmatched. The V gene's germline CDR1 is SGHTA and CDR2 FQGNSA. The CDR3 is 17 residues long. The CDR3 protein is CASSTGQGTTGANVLTF. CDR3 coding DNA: TGTGCCAGCAGCACTGGACAGGGAACAACTGGGGCCAACGTCCTGACTTTC.